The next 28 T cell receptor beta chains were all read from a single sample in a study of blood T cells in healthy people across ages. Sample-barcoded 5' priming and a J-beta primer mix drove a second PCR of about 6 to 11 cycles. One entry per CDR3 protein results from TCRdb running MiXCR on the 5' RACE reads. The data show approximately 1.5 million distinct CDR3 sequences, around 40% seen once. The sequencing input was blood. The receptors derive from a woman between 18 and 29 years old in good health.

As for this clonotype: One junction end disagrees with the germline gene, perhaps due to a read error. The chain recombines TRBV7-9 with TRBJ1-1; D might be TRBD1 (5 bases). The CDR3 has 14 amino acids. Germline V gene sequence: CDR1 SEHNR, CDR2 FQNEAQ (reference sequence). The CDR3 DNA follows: TGTGTCAGCAGCCCCGGGACGGCTAACACTGAAACTTTCTTT. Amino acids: CVSSPGTANTETFF. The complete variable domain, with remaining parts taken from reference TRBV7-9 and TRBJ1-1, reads DTGVSQNPRHKITKRGQNVTFRCDPISEHNRLYWYRQTLGQGPEFLTYFQNEAQLEKSRLLSDRFSAERPKGSFSTLEIQRTEQGDSAMYLCVSSPGTANTETFFGQGTRLTVV.

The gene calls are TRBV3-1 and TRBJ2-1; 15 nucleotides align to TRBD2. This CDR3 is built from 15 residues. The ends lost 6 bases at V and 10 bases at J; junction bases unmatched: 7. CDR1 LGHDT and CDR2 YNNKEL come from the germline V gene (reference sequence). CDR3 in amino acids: CASSRGLAGGKEQFF. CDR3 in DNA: TGTGCCAGCAGTCGCGGACTAGCGGGGGGGAAGGAGCAGTTCTTC.

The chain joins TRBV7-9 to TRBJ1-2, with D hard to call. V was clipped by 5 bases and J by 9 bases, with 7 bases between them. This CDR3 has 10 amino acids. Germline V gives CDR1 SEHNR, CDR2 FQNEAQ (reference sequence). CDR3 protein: CASSPHRYTF. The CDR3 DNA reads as TGTGCCAGCAGCCCGCACCGCTACACCTTC.

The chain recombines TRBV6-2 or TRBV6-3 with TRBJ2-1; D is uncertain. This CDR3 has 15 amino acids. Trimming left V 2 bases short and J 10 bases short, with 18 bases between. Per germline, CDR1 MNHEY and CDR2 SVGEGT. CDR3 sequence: CASSYKAGELGEQFF. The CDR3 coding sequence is TGTGCCAGCAGTTACAAGGCAGGCGAGTTGGGAGAGCAGTTCTTC.

The chain's CDR3 is CASSLEGAPRSYNSPLHF. In DNA form, the CDR3 reads TGCGCCAGCAGCTTGGAGGGGGCCCCACGGTCCTATAATTCACCCCTCCACTTT. This sequence joins TRBV5-1 and TRBJ1-6; 7 bases match TRBD1. V was clipped by 0 bases and J by 1 base; unmatched bases: 7. This CDR3 has 18 amino acids. Germline V gives CDR1 SGHRS, CDR2 YFSETQ.

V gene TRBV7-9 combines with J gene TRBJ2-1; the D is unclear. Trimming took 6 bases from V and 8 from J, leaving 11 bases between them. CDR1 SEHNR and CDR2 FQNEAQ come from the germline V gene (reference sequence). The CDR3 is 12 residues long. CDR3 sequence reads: CASRSGRDEQFF. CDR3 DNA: TGTGCCAGCAGGTCAGGCCGGGATGAGCAGTTCTTC.

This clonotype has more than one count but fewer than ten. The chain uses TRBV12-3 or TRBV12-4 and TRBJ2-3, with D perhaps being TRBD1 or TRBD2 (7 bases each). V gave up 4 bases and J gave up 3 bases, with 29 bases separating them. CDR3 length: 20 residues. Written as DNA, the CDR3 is TGTGCCAGCAGTTACCAGACAGGGTCAGTGGCGGGAGTACGTACAGATACGCAGTATTTT. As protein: CASSYQTGSVAGVRTDTQYF.

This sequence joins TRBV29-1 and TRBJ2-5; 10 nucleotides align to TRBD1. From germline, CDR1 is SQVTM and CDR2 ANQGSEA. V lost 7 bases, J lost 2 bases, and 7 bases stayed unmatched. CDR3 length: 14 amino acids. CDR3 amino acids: CSAVDRGGQETQYF. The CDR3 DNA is TGCAGCGCCGTGGACAGGGGGGGTCAAGAGACCCAGTACTTC.

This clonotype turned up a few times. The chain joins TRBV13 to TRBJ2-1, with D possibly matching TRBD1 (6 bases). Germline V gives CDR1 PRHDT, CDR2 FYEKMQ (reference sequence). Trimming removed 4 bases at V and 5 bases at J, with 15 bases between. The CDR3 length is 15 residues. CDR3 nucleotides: TGTGCCAGCAGCTCCTACAGGGCTCGGGACAATGAGCAGTTCTTC. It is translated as CASSSYRARDNEQFF.

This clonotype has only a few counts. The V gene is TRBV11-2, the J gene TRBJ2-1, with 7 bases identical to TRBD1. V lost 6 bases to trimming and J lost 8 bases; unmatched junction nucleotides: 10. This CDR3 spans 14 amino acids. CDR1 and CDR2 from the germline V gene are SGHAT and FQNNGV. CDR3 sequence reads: CASSPIDRVDEQFF. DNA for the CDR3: TGTGCCAGCAGTCCGATCGACAGGGTCGATGAGCAGTTCTTC.

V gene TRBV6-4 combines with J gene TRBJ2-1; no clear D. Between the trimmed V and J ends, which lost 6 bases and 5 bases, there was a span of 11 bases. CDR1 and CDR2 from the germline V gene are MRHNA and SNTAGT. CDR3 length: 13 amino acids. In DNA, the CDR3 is TGTGCCAGCAGCCGTAAGGCGGACAATGAGCAGTTCTTC. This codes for CASSRKADNEQFF.

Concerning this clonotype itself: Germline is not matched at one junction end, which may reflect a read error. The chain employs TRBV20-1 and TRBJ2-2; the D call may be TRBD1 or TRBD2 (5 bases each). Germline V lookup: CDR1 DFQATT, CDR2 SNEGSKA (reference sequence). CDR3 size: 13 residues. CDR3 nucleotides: TGCAGTGCCCGGGGCCCGAACGCCGGGGAGCTGTTTTTT. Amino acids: CSARGPNAGELFF.

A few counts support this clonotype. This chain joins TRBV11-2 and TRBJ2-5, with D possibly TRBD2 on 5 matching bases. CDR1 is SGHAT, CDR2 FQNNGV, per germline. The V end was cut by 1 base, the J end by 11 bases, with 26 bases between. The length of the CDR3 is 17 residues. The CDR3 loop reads CASSLGVLAWGVNEQYF. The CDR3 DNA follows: TGTGCCAGCAGCTTAGGGGTATTGGCGTGGGGAGTCAATGAGCAGTACTTC.

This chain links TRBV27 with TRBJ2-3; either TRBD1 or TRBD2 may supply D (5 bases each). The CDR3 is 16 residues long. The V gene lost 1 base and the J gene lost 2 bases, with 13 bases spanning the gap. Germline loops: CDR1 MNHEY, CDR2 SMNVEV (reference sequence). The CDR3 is CASSLFAGTITDTQYF. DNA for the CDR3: TGTGCCAGCAGTTTATTTGCCGGGACGATCACAGATACGCAGTATTTT.

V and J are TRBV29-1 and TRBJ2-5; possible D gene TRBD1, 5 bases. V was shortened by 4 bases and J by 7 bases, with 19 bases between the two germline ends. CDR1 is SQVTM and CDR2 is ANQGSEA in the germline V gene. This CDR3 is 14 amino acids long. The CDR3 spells CSVGTGQGSATQYF. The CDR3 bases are TGCAGCGTTGGTACAGGACAAGGATCGGCGACCCAGTACTTC. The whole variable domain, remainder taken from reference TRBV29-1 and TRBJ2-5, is SAVISQKPSRDICQRGTSLTIQCQVDSQVTMMFWYRQQPGQSLTLIATANQGSEATYESGFVIDKFPISRPNLTFSTLTVSNMSPEDSSIYLCSVGTGQGSATQYFGPGTRLLVL.

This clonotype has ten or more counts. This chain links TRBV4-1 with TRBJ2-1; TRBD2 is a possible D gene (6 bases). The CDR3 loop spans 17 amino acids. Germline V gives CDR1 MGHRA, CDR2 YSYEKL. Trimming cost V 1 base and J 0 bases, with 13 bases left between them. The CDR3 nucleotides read TGCGCCAGCAGCCAAGGCCGCGGGGCTCTCTCCTACAATGAGCAGTTCTTC. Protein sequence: CASSQGRGALSYNEQFF.

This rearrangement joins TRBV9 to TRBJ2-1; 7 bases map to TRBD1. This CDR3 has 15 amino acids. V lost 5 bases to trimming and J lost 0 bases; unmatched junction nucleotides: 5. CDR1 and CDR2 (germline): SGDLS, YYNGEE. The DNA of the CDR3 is TGTGCCAGCAGGAGTTACAGGGGCTCCTACAATGAGCAGTTCTTC. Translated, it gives CASRSYRGSYNEQFF.

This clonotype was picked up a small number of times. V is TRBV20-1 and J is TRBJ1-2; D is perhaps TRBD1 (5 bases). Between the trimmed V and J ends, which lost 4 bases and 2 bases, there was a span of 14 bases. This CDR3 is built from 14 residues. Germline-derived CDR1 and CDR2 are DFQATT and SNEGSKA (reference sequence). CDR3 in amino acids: CSATRGTANYGYTF. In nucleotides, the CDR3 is TGCAGTGCTACTCGAGGGACGGCAAACTATGGCTACACCTTC.

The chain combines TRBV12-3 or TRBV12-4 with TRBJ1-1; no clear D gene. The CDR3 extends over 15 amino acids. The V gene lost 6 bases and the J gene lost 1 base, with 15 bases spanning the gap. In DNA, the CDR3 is TGTGCCAGCAGATTGCACCCGATGGGGAACACTGAAGCTTTCTTT. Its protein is CASRLHPMGNTEAFF.

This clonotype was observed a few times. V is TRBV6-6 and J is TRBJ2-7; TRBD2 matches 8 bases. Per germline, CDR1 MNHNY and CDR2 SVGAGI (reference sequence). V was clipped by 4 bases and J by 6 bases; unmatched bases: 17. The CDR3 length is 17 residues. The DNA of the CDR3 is TGTGCCAGCAGTTGCCCCCTTGACGAGCGGGGGCTTCTCGAGCAGTACTTC. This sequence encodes CASSCPLDERGLLEQYF.

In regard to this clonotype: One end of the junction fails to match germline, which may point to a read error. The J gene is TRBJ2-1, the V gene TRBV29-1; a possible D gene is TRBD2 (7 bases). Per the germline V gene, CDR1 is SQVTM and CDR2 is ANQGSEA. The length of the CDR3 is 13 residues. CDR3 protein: CSVGGGPYNEQFF. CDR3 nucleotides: TGCAGTGTTGGGGGGGGCCCCTACAATGAGCAGTTCTTC.

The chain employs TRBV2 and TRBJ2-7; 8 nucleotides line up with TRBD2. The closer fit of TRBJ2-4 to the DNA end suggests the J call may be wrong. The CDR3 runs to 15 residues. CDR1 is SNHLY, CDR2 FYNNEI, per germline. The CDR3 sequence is CASSEISGSIIIQYF. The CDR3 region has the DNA TGTGCCAGCAGTGAAATAAGCGGGAGTATTATCATTCAGTACTTC.

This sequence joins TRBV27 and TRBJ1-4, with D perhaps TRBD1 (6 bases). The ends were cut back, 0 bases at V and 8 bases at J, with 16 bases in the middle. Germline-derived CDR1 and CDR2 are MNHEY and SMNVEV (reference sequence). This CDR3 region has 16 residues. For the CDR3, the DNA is TGTGCCAGCAGTTTATCACCAGGGGAAGGTGGGGAAAAACTGTTTTTT. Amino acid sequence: CASSLSPGEGGEKLFF.

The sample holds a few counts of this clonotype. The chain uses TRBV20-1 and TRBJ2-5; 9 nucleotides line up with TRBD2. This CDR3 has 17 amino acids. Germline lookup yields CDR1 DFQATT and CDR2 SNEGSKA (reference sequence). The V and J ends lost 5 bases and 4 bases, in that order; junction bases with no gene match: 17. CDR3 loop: CSAHPWGRGRGPETQYF. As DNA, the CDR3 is TGCAGTGCTCACCCTTGGGGACGCGGGAGGGGACCAGAGACCCAGTACTTC.

CDR3 in DNA: TGCAGTGCTAGGACGTCAGGCGGCGAGGCCAGTGGCTACACCTTC. Translation: CSARTSGGEASGYTF. The chain joins TRBV20-1 to TRBJ1-2; D is uncertain. Between the trimmed V and J ends, which lost 3 bases and 7 bases, there was a span of 21 bases. This CDR3 region has 15 residues. Germline CDR1 reads DFQATT; CDR2 reads SNEGSKA (reference sequence).

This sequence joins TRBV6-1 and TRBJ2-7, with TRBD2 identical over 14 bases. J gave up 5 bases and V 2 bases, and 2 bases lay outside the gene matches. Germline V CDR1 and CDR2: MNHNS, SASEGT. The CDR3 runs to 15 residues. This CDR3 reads CASSEQGLAGDEQYF. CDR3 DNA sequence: TGTGCCAGCAGTGAACAGGGACTAGCGGGAGACGAGCAGTACTTC.

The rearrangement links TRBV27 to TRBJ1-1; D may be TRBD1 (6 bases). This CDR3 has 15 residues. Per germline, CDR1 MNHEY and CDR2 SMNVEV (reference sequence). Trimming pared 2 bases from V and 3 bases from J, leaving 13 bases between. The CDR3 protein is CASSLLRGEDTEAFF. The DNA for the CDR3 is TGTGCCAGCAGTTTACTTAGGGGGGAAGACACTGAAGCTTTCTTT.

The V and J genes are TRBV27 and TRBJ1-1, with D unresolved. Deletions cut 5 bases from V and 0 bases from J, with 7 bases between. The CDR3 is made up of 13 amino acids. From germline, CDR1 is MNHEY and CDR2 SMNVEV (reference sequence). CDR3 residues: CASSILLNTEAFF. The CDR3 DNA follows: TGTGCCAGCAGTATACTCTTGAACACTGAAGCTTTCTTT.